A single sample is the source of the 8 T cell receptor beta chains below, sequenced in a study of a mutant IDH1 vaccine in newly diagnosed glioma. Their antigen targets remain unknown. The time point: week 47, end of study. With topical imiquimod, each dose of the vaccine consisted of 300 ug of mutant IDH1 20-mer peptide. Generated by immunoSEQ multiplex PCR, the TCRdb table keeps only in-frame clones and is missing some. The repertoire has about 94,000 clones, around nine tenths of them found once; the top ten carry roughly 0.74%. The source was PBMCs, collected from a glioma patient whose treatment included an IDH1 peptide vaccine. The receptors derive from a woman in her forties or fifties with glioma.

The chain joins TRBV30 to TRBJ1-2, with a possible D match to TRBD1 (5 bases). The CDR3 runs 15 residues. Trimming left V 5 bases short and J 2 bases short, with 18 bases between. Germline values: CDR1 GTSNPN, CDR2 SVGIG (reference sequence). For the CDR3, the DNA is TGTGCCTGGTACCTACCGGGACTGAGCAACTATGGCTACACCTTC. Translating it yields CAWYLPGLSNYGYTF.

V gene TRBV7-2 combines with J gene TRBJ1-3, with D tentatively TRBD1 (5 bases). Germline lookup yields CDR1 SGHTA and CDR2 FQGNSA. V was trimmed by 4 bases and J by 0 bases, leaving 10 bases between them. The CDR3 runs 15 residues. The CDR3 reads CASSWAQGSGNTIYF. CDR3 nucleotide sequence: TGTGCCAGCAGCTGGGCTCAGGGCTCTGGAAACACCATATATTTT. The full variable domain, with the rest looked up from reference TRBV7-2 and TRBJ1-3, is GAGVSQSPSNKVTEKGKDVELRCDPISGHTALYWYRQSLGQGLEFLIYFQGNSAPDKSGLPSDRFSAERTGGSVSTLTIQRTQQEDSAVYLCASSWAQGSGNTIYFGEGSWLTVV.

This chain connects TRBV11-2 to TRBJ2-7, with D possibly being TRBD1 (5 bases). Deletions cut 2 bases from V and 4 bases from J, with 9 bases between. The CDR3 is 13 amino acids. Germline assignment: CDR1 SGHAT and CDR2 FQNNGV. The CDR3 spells CASSLFRGYEQYF. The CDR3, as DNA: TGTGCCAGCAGCTTATTTAGGGGTTACGAGCAGTACTTC.

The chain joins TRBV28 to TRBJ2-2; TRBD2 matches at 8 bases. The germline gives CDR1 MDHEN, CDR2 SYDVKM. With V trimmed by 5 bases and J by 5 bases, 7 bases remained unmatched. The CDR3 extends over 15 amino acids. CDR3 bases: TGTGCCAGCAGTGCCTCAGCGGGAGTTACCGGGGAGCTGTTTTTT. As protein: CASSASAGVTGELFF.

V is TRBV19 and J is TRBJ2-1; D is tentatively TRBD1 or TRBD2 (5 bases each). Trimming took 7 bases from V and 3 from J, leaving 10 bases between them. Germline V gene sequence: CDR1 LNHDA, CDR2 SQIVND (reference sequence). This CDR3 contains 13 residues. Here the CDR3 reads CASMGRSYNEQFF. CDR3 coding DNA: TGTGCCAGTATGGGACGTAGCTACAATGAGCAGTTCTTC.

CDR3 sequence reads: CASSTGTGGYTF. The CDR3, as DNA: TGTGCCAGCAGTACAGGCACCGGCGGCTACACCTTC. The chain carries TRBV5-6 and TRBJ1-2, with a possible D match to TRBD1 (5 bases). The CDR3 loop spans 12 amino acids. Germline V gene sequence: CDR1 SGHDT, CDR2 YYEEEE. With 5 bases removed from V and 8 bases from J, the gap between germline ends came to 13 bases.

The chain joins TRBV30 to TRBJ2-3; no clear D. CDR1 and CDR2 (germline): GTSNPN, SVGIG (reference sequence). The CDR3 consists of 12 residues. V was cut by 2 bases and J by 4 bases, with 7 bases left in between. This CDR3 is CAWSLDPDTQYF. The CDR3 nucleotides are TGTGCCTGGAGTCTGGATCCAGATACGCAGTATTTT.

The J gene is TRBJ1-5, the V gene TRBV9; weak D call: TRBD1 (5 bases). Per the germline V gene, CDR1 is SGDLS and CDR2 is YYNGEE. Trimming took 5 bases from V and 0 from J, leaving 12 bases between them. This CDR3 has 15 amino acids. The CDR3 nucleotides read TGTGCCAGCAGTGCGGGGGGACGTAGCAATCAGCCCCAGCATTTT. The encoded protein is CASSAGGRSNQPQHF. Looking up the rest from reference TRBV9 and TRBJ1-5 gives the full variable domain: DSGVTQTPKHLITATGQRVTLRCSPRSGDLSVYWYQQSLDQGLQFLIQYYNGEERAKGNILERFSAQQFPDLHSELNLSSLELGDSALYFCASSAGGRSNQPQHFGDGTRLSIL.